This T cell receptor (beta chain) was recovered during a study of T cells in Graves' hyperthyroidism and ophthalmopathy. The study, taken as a whole, reports: Most clonotypes expanded in the thyroid (above 0.001) were also present in blood.

Exclusion of patients followed from uncontrolled infection, other autoimmune disease, pregnancy or lactation. Based on clinical symptoms, serum thyroxine and TRAb, thyroid ultrasound and orbital computed tomography, diagnoses were reached. A word on this clonotype: Its antigen is still unknown.

RNA transcripts yielded amplified TCR beta CDR3 regions. HTBI primers were employed in a first-round RT-PCR of the TCR CDR3. TCRdb re-derived calls from the multiplex PCR reads in MiXCR, one entry per CDR3 protein. The repertoire holds roughly 510,000 distinct CDR3 sequences, with 46% as singletons. V lost 6 bases to trimming and J lost 8 bases, with 16 bases between them. Germline CDR1 and CDR2: ENHRY and SYGVKD. The CDR3 consists of 14 residues. This chain joins TRBV10-3 and TRBJ1-4, with TRBD1 as a possible D gene (5 bases). The origin of this receptor is an adult woman with Graves' disease, either hyperthyroidism or ophthalmopathy (not recorded which). The sample consisted of peripheral blood or thyroid tissue (not recorded which). CDR3 nucleotide sequence: TGTGCCATCAGCCGGGGGGAGACTGGGGAAAAACTGTTTTTT. Protein product: CAISRGETGEKLFF.